Listed below are T cell receptor beta chains from one sample, sequenced in a study of cytomegalovirus exposure and HLA in healthy donors. Clones were sequenced by immunoSEQ multiplex PCR, and TCRdb holds only the in-frame ones, with some missing. The sample lists about 25,000 clones, around 70% seen once, with 4% to 4.5% in the top ten. The specimen was PBMCs. Source of these receptors: a woman between 50 and 59 years old in good health and CMV-seronegative. The CDR3 runs from the conserved cysteine through the conserved F or W.

len,v_gene,j_gene,CDR3aa
12,TRBV10-3,TRBJ1-3,CATESGGNTIYF
13,TRBV7-6,TRBJ1-1,CASSLGRNTEAFF
12,TRBV19,TRBJ1-1,CASAPGFTEAFF
13,TRBV7-2,TRBJ2-5,CASSLSGDETQYF
14,TRBV25-1,TRBJ1-5,CASSETGYNQPQHF
12,TRBV10-1,TRBJ1-2,CAIPPRQGGYTF
13,TRBV5-8,TRBJ2-7,CASSSRTPPKQYF
13,TRBV10-2,TRBJ2-1,CAASDGLYNEQFF
15,TRBV10-1,TRBJ2-3,CASSVEPGITDTQYF
13,TRBV28,TRBJ1-3,CAGGDHSGNTIYF
16,TRBV5-1,TRBJ1-3,CASSLLQGAPGNTIYF
15,TRBV5-6,TRBJ1-5,CASSSKTGGNQPQHF
16,TRBV4-2,TRBJ2-1,CASSQVSGGLYNEQFF
15,TRBV27,TRBJ1-6,CASSPSQGNHSPLHF
16,TRBV29-1,TRBJ2-4,CSVEDLAGAAKNIQYF
12,TRBV6-5,TRBJ2-2,CASAGLTGELFF
17,TRBV7-8,TRBJ1-5,CASSPSENPTSNQPQHF
15,TRBV9,TRBJ1-2,CASSVEVDRHYGYTF
15,TRBV7-2,TRBJ1-2,CASSLVPGSNYGYTF
17,TRBV4-3,TRBJ2-6,CASNQPSSGSGANVLTF
15,TRBV15,TRBJ1-5,CATSRDLDRNQPQHF
15,TRBV6-6,TRBJ1-2,CASSYSKGQEYGYTF
14,TRBV5-1,TRBJ2-7,CASSSGPGGSEQYF
14,TRBV4-2,NA,CASSQDRDSYEQYF
14,TRBV5-4,TRBJ2-5,CASSLGGTGETQYF
14,TRBV6-4,TRBJ2-2,CASRPSGNTGELFF
16,TRBV29-1,TRBJ1-3,CSVEGEGESSGNTIYF
12,TRBV29-1,TRBJ2-5,CSVRQAQETQYF
15,TRBV6-5,TRBJ2-4,CASSLFRTGVGIQYF
16,TRBV9,TRBJ1-1,CASSLRLTGENTEAFF
12,TRBV19,TRBJ2-2,CASSTRGGELFF
16,TRBV30,TRBJ1-1,CAWSPHPDRAKLEAFF
15,TRBV2,TRBJ2-7,CASSASGTGTYEQYF
14,TRBV7-9,TRBJ1-5,CASSLDSPNQPQHF
18,TRBV7-9,TRBJ1-2,CASSLSPQGKGQKRTNTF
15,TRBV13,TRBJ1-2,CASSSRDNKIHGYTF
17,TRBV28,TRBJ1-5,CASRTTRWNNSNQPQHF
14,TRBV4-1,TRBJ1-6,CASSRVTDNSPLHF
15,TRBV11-2,TRBJ2-3,CASSSRDSGRDTQYF
15,TRBV2,TRBJ1-5,CASKKSDGRNQPQHF
14,TRBV5-1,TRBJ2-7,CASSLGDGSSEQYF
13,TRBV5-1,TRBJ1-1,CASSLGQQFEAFF
14,TRBV5-1,TRBJ1-4,CASTKDSRNEKLFF
13,TRBV29-1,TRBJ1-1,CSVEESRNTEAFF